The clone carrying this TCR beta chain was seen a handful of times. The antigen is unknown. The sample comes from a study of blood T cells in healthy people across ages. A second PCR, run for about 7 to 12 cycles, used a sample-barcoded 5' primer plus a J-beta primer mix. Every cDNA molecule carried a tag from a template-switch adaptor bearing 12 random nucleotides. TCRdb redid the calling of the 5' RACE reads with MiXCR, one entry per CDR3 protein. The sample carries fewer than 2,000,000 distinct CDR3 sequences, roughly 43% recorded once. The CDR3 consists of 19 residues. Deletions cut 0 bases from V and 0 bases from J, with 19 bases between. Germline CDR1 reads LGHNA; CDR2 reads YSLEER. Findings of the study overall: Versus aged donors, long-lived donors had higher diversity and more naive CD4+ cells.

It was 8 to 10 milliliters of peripheral blood that were drawn from each donor. Each sample yielded at least 5 micrograms of PBMC total RNA. The chain combines TRBV4-3 with TRBJ2-3, with D perhaps assigned TRBD1 or TRBD2 (6 bases each). Sequencing was done on a sample of blood. This clonotype was obtained from a human donor in good health. The CDR3 DNA sequence: TGCGCCAGCAGCCAAGATACCCCCCGGGGGCCACCGAGCACAGATACGCAGTATTTT. Protein: CASSQDTPRGPPSTDTQYF.